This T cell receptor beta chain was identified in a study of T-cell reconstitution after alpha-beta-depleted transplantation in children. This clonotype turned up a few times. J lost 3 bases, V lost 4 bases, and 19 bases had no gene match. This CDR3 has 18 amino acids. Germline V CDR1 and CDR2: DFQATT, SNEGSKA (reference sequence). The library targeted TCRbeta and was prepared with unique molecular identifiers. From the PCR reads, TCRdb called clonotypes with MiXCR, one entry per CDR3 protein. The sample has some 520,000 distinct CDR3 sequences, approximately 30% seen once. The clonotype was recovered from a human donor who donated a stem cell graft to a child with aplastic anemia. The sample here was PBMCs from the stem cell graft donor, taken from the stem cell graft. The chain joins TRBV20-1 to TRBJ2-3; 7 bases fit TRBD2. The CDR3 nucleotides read TGCAGTGCTAAGTCTCCCCTAGCGGCTATAGGTCCAACAGATACGCAGTATTTT. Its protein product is CSAKSPLAAIGPTDTQYF.